A single sample is the source of the 30 T cell receptor beta chains below, sequenced in a study of identical twins. TCRdb recomputed calls from the 5' RACE reads with MiXCR, one row per CDR3 protein. Of about 100,000 distinct CDR3 sequences in the sample, about 6.1% were seen once. Material for sequencing was memory T cells sorted from blood. These receptors came from a woman aged 45-60 years in good health.

This clonotype has a count of ten or more. The rearrangement joins TRBV5-1 to TRBJ2-1; D is unresolved. CDR1 is SGHRS, CDR2 YFSETQ, per germline. The CDR3 covers 13 residues. Trimming took 0 bases from V and 10 from J, leaving 11 bases between them. CDR3 nucleotide sequence: TGCGCCAGCAGCTTGGTCGGAAACGCCGAGCAGTTCTTC. It translates to CASSLVGNAEQFF. The variable domain in full, with the rest retrieved from reference TRBV5-1 and TRBJ2-1, is KAGVTQTPRYLIKTRGQQVTLSCSPISGHRSVSWYQQTPGQGLQFLFEYFSETQRNKGNFPGRFSGRQFSNSRSEMNVSTLELGDSALYLCASSLVGNAEQFFGPGTRLTVL.

This clonotype was picked up many times. This chain uses TRBV29-1 with TRBJ2-5; D unclear. There are 12 residues in the CDR3. Germline lookup yields CDR1 SQVTM and CDR2 ANQGSEA. The germline V and J ends were trimmed by 4 bases and 1 base, with 7 bases remaining between them. The CDR3 nucleotides read TGCAGCGTTGGAGCAGGCCAAGAGACCCAGTACTTC. The encoded protein is CSVGAGQETQYF.

The sample holds one count of this clonotype. One base away lies a much larger clone, so this may be a sequencing read error. This sequence joins TRBV24-1 and TRBJ2-5, with D perhaps assigned TRBD1 or TRBD2 (6 bases each). The germline V gene has CDR1 KGHDR and CDR2 SFDVKD. The CDR3 is made up of 14 amino acids. The CDR3 bases are TGTGCCACCAGTGATTTTCGGGGGCAAGAGGCCCAGTACTTC. Protein sequence: CATSDFRGQEAQYF.

This clonotype appeared a few times. The CDR3 region is CASRRDRGNTEAFF. As DNA, the CDR3 is TGTGCAAGTCGCCGGGACAGGGGGAACACTGAAGCTTTCTTT. The gene calls are TRBV12-2 and TRBJ1-1; TRBD1, as called in the table, went unchecked against the DNA. TRBV12-2 is labeled a pseudogene. The CDR3 is 14 residues long.

This clonotype was seen repeatedly, ten times or more. This sequence joins TRBV12-3 or TRBV12-4 and TRBJ2-3; the D gene is possibly TRBD2 (6 bases). V was clipped by 7 bases and J by 4 bases, with 9 bases between them. The CDR3 loop spans 12 amino acids. CDR3 sequence: CASTTGADTQYF. The DNA of the CDR3 is TGTGCCAGCACGACGGGGGCAGATACGCAGTATTTT.

This clonotype was observed many times. V gene TRBV20-1 combines with J gene TRBJ2-7; D is tentatively TRBD1 or TRBD2 (5 bases each). Deletions cut 1 base from V and 4 bases from J, with 14 bases between. Germline values: CDR1 DFQATT, CDR2 SNEGSKA (reference sequence). The CDR3 has 14 amino acids. The CDR3 DNA reads as TGCAGTGCTAGAGTTGAGGGGAATAGGTACGAGCAGTACTTC. This sequence encodes CSARVEGNRYEQYF.

This clonotype was picked up a small number of times. This chain joins TRBV20-1 and TRBJ2-5; TRBD2 agrees at 10 bases. The CDR3 has 18 residues. The trim removed 3 bases at V and 3 bases at J, leaving 16 bases unmatched. Germline assignment: CDR1 DFQATT and CDR2 SNEGSKA (reference sequence). The CDR3 nucleotides read TGCAGTGCTAGTTTAGCGGGAGGAGGAGGGGTAGGGAAAGAGACCCAGTACTTC. It translates to CSASLAGGGGVGKETQYF.

This clonotype occurred many times. The rearrangement links TRBV6-2 or TRBV6-3 to TRBJ1-1; TRBD1 matches 10 bases. The CDR3 is 17 amino acids. V shed 5 bases and J 0 bases; nucleotides not matched to a gene: 9. From germline, CDR1 is MNHEY and CDR2 SVGEGT. CDR3 DNA sequence: TGTGCCAGCAGTGGTTCGACAGGGGGCCGGATGAACACTGAAGCTTTCTTT. This translates into CASSGSTGGRMNTEAFF.

This clonotype was seen repeatedly, ten times or more. This chain joins TRBV7-9 and TRBJ2-1; TRBD2 agrees at 15 bases. Losses at the gene ends were 6 bases for V and 7 bases for J; bases not matched to a gene: 10. The CDR3 consists of 17 residues. From germline, CDR1 is SEHNR and CDR2 FQNEAQ (reference sequence). The CDR3 nucleotides are TGTGCCAGCAGGACGGGACTAGCGGGAGGAATGAGGAATGAGCAGTTCTTC. Its protein product is CASRTGLAGGMRNEQFF. Using reference TRBV7-9 and TRBJ2-1 for the parts outside the CDR3, the full variable domain is DTGVSQNPRHKITKRGQNVTFRCDPISEHNRLYWYRQTLGQGPEFLTYFQNEAQLEKSRLLSDRFSAERPKGSFSTLEIQRTEQGDSAMYLCASRTGLAGGMRNEQFFGPGTRLTVL.

This clonotype was counted at least ten times. This chain uses TRBV19 with TRBJ1-2; D might be TRBD1 (6 bases). V lost 8 bases and J lost 6, with 16 bases in between. The CDR3 loop spans 13 amino acids. Looked up from germline, CDR1 is LNHDA and CDR2 is SQIVND (reference sequence). The CDR3 loop reads CASHAWDKDGYTF. CDR3 DNA sequence: TGTGCCAGTCACGCTTGGGACAAGGATGGCTACACCTTC.

This clonotype was recorded many times. This chain links TRBV7-2 with TRBJ1-5; D is unclear. CDR1 SGHTA and CDR2 FQGNSA come from the germline V gene. The ends were cut back, 5 bases at V and 2 bases at J, with 10 bases in the middle. This CDR3 region has 14 residues. The CDR3 protein is CASSPTIGNQPQHF. For the CDR3, the DNA is TGTGCCAGCAGCCCCACAATTGGCAATCAGCCCCAGCATTTT.

This clonotype has ten or more counts. The chain uses TRBV7-7 and TRBJ2-1, with D perhaps matching TRBD2 (6 bases). The V end lost 5 bases, the J end lost 7 bases, and 12 bases lay between the germline ends. Germline loops: CDR1 SSHAT, CDR2 FNYEAQ (reference sequence). This CDR3 spans 13 amino acids. As DNA, the CDR3 is TGTGCCAGCAGCGGGGGACTTGGAAATGAGCAGTTCTTC. It translates to CASSGGLGNEQFF.

This clonotype was recorded at least ten times. V gene TRBV4-1 combines with J gene TRBJ2-2; a weak D match, TRBD2 (6 bases). This CDR3 region has 17 residues. Trimming pared 1 base from V and 1 base from J, leaving 13 bases between. From germline, CDR1 is MGHRA and CDR2 YSYEKL. CDR3 coding DNA: TGCGCCAGCAGCCAAGTCCGGGAGCGACAGAACACCGGGGAGCTGTTTTTT. This encodes CASSQVRERQNTGELFF.

This clonotype showed up many times. The V call is TRBV27, the J call TRBJ1-5, with a tentative D call TRBD1 (5 bases). V lost 6 bases and J lost 1, with 10 bases in between. The length of the CDR3 is 14 residues. Germline CDR1 reads MNHEY; CDR2 reads SMNVEV (reference sequence). CDR3 DNA sequence: TGTGCCAGCAGACTAGGGGCCAGCAATCAGCCCCAGCATTTT. Translation: CASRLGASNQPQHF.

This clonotype was seen at least ten times. The gene calls are TRBV5-1 and TRBJ2-2, with unresolved D. The CDR3 is 16 residues long. Germline values: CDR1 SGHRS, CDR2 YFSETQ. Trimming cost V 3 bases and J 4 bases, with 16 bases left between them. CDR3 residues: CASSWIFGFGTGELFF. CDR3 in DNA: TGCGCCAGCAGCTGGATATTTGGGTTTGGCACCGGGGAGCTGTTTTTT.

This clonotype has a count of ten or more. This chain links TRBV5-6 with TRBJ2-3; 8 nucleotides agree with TRBD2. The V gene end was trimmed by 3 bases and the J gene end by 10 bases; junction bases not matched to a gene: 10. This CDR3 comprises 14 residues. Germline assignment: CDR1 SGHDT and CDR2 YYEEEE. This CDR3 reads CASSYGSGSTAQYF. DNA of the CDR3: TGTGCCAGCAGCTACGGGAGCGGGAGTACTGCGCAGTATTTT.

In its sample, this clonotype was seen a few times. The V call is TRBV19, the J call TRBJ1-1; weak D call: TRBD1 (5 bases). This CDR3 comprises 13 residues. V dropped 7 bases and J dropped 7 bases, with 16 bases sitting between them. Germline loops: CDR1 LNHDA, CDR2 SQIVND (reference sequence). CDR3 nucleotides: TGTGCCAGTAATATGGGGGTCACTGATGAAGCTTTCTTT. Translation: CASNMGVTDEAFF.

This clonotype was found many times. The chain recombines TRBV5-1 with TRBJ2-7, with D possibly matching TRBD2 (5 bases). The CDR3 extends over 16 amino acids. Germline V gene data show CDR1 as SGHRS and CDR2 as YFSETQ. The V gene lost 4 bases and the J gene lost 2 bases, with 19 bases spanning the gap. The CDR3 nucleotides are TGCGCCAGCAGCGGCGTTGGCGGGCGAGAAACCTACGAGCAGTACTTC. Translated: CASSGVGGRETYEQYF.

This clonotype occurred many times. The chain uses TRBV12-3 or TRBV12-4 and TRBJ2-3, with 7 nucleotides matching TRBD1. V lost 6 bases to trimming and J lost 1 base; unmatched junction nucleotides: 7. The CDR3 length is 15 residues. In nucleotides, the CDR3 is TGTGCCAGCAGCCCGACAGGGTCCCGCACAGATACGCAGTATTTT. Its translation: CASSPTGSRTDTQYF.

This clonotype appeared many times. The chain is built from TRBV6-6 and TRBJ1-2, with D perhaps TRBD1 (5 bases). Trimming cost V 6 bases and J 8 bases, with 13 bases left between them. The CDR3 contains 12 residues. Germline loops: CDR1 MNHNY, CDR2 SVGAGI (reference sequence). The CDR3 DNA is TGTGCCAGCAGCCCCTCGGGGCCGGGCTACACCTTC. Translated: CASSPSGPGYTF.

The chain carries TRBV20-1 and TRBJ2-1; 10 positions match TRBD1. Losses at the gene ends were 5 bases for V and 8 bases for J; bases not matched to a gene: 9. This CDR3 contains 14 residues. CDR1 and CDR2 from the germline V gene are DFQATT and SNEGSKA (reference sequence). This CDR3 reads CSAPYSGQGYEQFF. CDR3 coding DNA: TGCAGTGCTCCCTACTCGGGACAGGGGTATGAGCAGTTCTTC.

This clonotype was observed many times. The chain recombines TRBV18 with TRBJ1-2; 8 bases line up with TRBD1. The junction had 3 bases not matched to a gene; V was cut back by 4 bases and J by 8 bases. Germline CDR1 is KGHSH and CDR2 is LQKENI. There are 12 residues in the CDR3. DNA for the CDR3: TGTGCCAGCTCACAACAGGGGGAAGGCTACACCTTC. It yields the protein CASSQQGEGYTF.

This clonotype occurred many times. This rearrangement joins TRBV10-3 to TRBJ1-2, with a tentative D call TRBD1 (6 bases). This CDR3 has 14 residues. The germline gives CDR1 ENHRY, CDR2 SYGVKD. V was cut by 2 bases and J by 4 bases, with 11 bases left in between. The CDR3 nucleotides are TGTGCCATCAGTGAGGGGGGCTCTAGCTATGGCTACACCTTC. This codes for CAISEGGSSYGYTF.

There are many counts of this clonotype. The V gene is TRBV7-2, the J gene TRBJ2-5; unclear D gene. The CDR3 covers 13 residues. V dropped 1 base and J dropped 4 bases, with 7 bases sitting between them. CDR1 and CDR2 (germline): SGHTA, FQGNSA. The CDR3 sequence is CASSLVIGETQYF. The CDR3 DNA sequence: TGTGCCAGCAGCTTAGTGATAGGAGAGACCCAGTACTTC.

This clonotype was counted a few times. V and J are TRBV21-1 and TRBJ2-1; TRBD2 was called by the table and not checked on the DNA. TRBV21-1 is a known pseudogene. The CDR3 runs to 17 residues. This chain's CDR3 is CASSKADSDDSYNEQFF. The DNA for the CDR3 is TGTGCCAGCAGCAAAGCGGATAGCGACGACTCCTACAATGAGCAGTTCTTC.

This clonotype was detected a few times. V is TRBV5-1 and J is TRBJ1-1; D gene unclear. V was clipped by 3 bases and J by 8 bases, with 17 bases between them. The CDR3 sequence is 14 residues long. CDR1 is SGHRS, CDR2 YFSETQ, per germline. Here the CDR3 reads CASSSTPSTREAFF. The DNA of the CDR3 is TGCGCCAGCAGCTCGACACCCAGCACCAGGGAAGCTTTCTTT.

This clonotype has ten or more counts. This chain uses TRBV7-9 with TRBJ2-3, with a weak D call TRBD2 (6 bases). This CDR3 region has 15 residues. The V end was cut by 5 bases, the J end by 2 bases, with 14 bases between. From germline, CDR1 is SEHNR and CDR2 FQNEAQ (reference sequence). In DNA, the CDR3 is TGTGCCAGCAGCACACTAGCAGATACCACAGATACGCAGTATTTT. Translated, it gives CASSTLADTTDTQYF.

This clonotype was counted a few times. The chain uses TRBV5-1 and TRBJ2-1; D assignment may be TRBD1 or TRBD2 (5 bases each). CDR3 length: 18 residues. CDR1 SGHRS and CDR2 YFSETQ come from the germline V gene. Trimming took 0 bases from V and 10 from J, leaving 26 bases between them. CDR3 protein: CASSLVLSGPLVSGEQFF. CDR3 nucleotide sequence: TGCGCCAGCAGCTTGGTCCTGTCGGGACCACTAGTTTCAGGAGAGCAGTTCTTC.

This clonotype showed up just a few times. This CDR3 reads CASSQVTAYNEQFF. CDR3 bases: TGCGCCAGCAGCCAAGTGACAGCTTACAATGAGCAGTTCTTC. The V and J genes are TRBV4-1 and TRBJ2-1; D perhaps matches TRBD1 (5 bases). The V end was cut by 1 base, the J end by 4 bases, with 8 bases between. Looked up from germline, CDR1 is MGHRA and CDR2 is YSYEKL. The CDR3 totals 14 residues.

Ten or more counts support this clonotype. The V gene is TRBV15, the J gene TRBJ2-1; D is unclear. Germline CDR1 and CDR2: LNHNV and YYDKDF (reference sequence). V was shortened by 7 bases and J by 0 bases, with 7 bases between the two germline ends. The CDR3 spans 13 residues. This chain's CDR3 is CATTGPSYNEQFF. CDR3 coding DNA: TGTGCCACCACGGGCCCCTCCTACAATGAGCAGTTCTTC.